These 18 T cell receptor beta chains were all obtained from the same sample, sequenced in a study of T cell clonality in common variable immunodeficiency. Study results and caveats: Reportedly, TCR beta sequences from common variable immunodeficiency showed fewer deletions and N-nucleotide insertions.

Using immunoSEQ multiplex PCR, the repertoire was profiled, and TCRdb retains in-frame clones only, with some absent. The sample includes approximately 38,000 clones, none of them occurring once. Antigen specificity for these receptors is unknown. The sequencing sample was made of peripheral blood mononuclear cells. These receptors were collected from a human donor with common variable immunodeficiency.

This clone appeared a few times. The missing CDR3 end, 3 residues past where the read stops, is filled in from the germline J gene. The chain joins TRBV6-2 or TRBV6-3 to TRBJ2-5; D may be TRBD1 (6 bases). V dropped 6 bases and J dropped 2 bases, with 10 bases sitting between them. CDR1 is MNHEY and CDR2 is SVGEGT in the germline V gene. The CDR3 has 13 amino acids. The covered CDR3 bases are TGTGCCAGCAGCCGCAGGGGACAAGAGACC. Protein product: CASSRRGQET. The complete CDR3 reads CASSRRGQETQYF.

This clone appeared many times. From the germline J gene comes the end of the CDR3, since the read stops 3 residues before it. The rearrangement joins TRBV30 to TRBJ2-2; TRBD2 agrees at 9 bases. Germline lookup yields CDR1 GTSNPN and CDR2 SVGIG (reference sequence). CDR3 length equals 17 residues. V lost 3 bases to trimming and J lost 3 bases; unmatched junction nucleotides: 11. The CDR3 bases that were read are TGTGCCTGGAGCAGACTAGCGGCCCGGCGGGACACCGGGGAG. Protein product: CAWSRLAARRDTGE. The entire CDR3 is CAWSRLAARRDTGELFF.

Points on this clone: The read comes to an end 3 residues before the CDR3 does, leaving the germline J gene to fill in the end. The rearrangement joins TRBV11-3 to TRBJ1-2; maybe TRBD1 (5 bases). The CDR3 runs 13 residues. V lost 2 bases to trimming and J lost 6 bases, with 10 bases between them. Per the germline V gene, CDR1 is SGHNT and CDR2 is YENEEA. The CDR3 bases that were read are TGTGCCAGCAGCTTATCCCAGGGAGATGGC. This translates into CASSLSQGDG. The whole CDR3 region reads CASSLSQGDGYTF. The full variable domain, in which reference TRBV11-3 and TRBJ1-2 provide the parts outside the CDR3, is EAGVVQSPRYKIIEKKQPVAFWCNPISGHNTLYWYLQNLGQGPELLIRYENEEAVDDSQLPKDRFSAERLKGVDSTLKIQPAELGDSAVYLCASSLSQGDGYTFGSGTRLTVV.

This clone was picked up many times. The sequenced part of the CDR3 DNA is TGTGCCAGCAGCTTTCACAGGGGAAACACCGGGGAG. It encodes CASSFHRGNTGE. The CDR3, in full, reads CASSFHRGNTGELFF. The chain combines TRBV7-8 with TRBJ2-2; 7 nucleotides align to TRBD1. The observed sequence ends 3 residues before the CDR3 terminus, with the missing tail filled in from the germline J gene. Trimming removed 3 bases from V and 2 bases from J; junction bases left unmatched: 3. The germline CDR1 and CDR2 sequences are SGHVS and FQNEAQ. The CDR3 totals 15 residues.

This clone has a handful of counts. CDR3 sequence reads: CAWSVGTGNSPLHF. The sequenced CDR3 bases are TGTGCCTGGAGTGTCGGGACAGGGAATTCACCC. This sequence joins TRBV30 and TRBJ1-6, with TRBD1 identical over 9 bases. The CDR3 end is not reached by the read, which stops 3 residues before it; the germline J gene fills it in. From germline, CDR1 is GTSNPN and CDR2 SVGIG (reference sequence). The junction had 1 base not matched to a gene; V was cut back by 0 bases and J by 7 bases. This CDR3 is 14 amino acids long.

This clone was seen only a few times. The covered CDR3 bases are TGTGCCAGCAGCTTGGTGGGACAGGGAGTGACCCGA. It yields the protein CASSLVGQGVTR. The whole CDR3 protein reads CASSLVGQGVTRAFF. The chain recombines TRBV7-9 with TRBJ1-1; 9 bases align to TRBD1. Coverage ceases 3 residues before the CDR3 finishes, and the germline J gene fills in the end. The CDR3 length is 15 residues. Germline CDR1 SEHNR, CDR2 FQNEAQ (reference sequence).

Ten or more counts support this clone. The read terminates 3 residues ahead of where the CDR3 ends, so the germline J gene completes it. The J gene is TRBJ1-2, the V gene TRBV7-8; weak D call: TRBD1 (5 bases). Germline V gene lookup returns CDR1 SGHVS and CDR2 FQNEAQ. The CDR3 consists of 13 residues. The CDR3 DNA, read in part, is TGTGCCAGCAGCACATACTCGGGGGAAGGC. Amino acids: CASSTYSGEG. The entire CDR3 protein is CASSTYSGEGYTF.

This clone was seen more than once but under ten times. The CDR3 is cut off 3 residues early in the read; its end comes from the germline J gene. The chain is built from TRBV5-1 and TRBJ2-5, with 11 bases aligning to TRBD2. The junction had 9 bases not matched to a gene; V was cut back by 6 bases and J by 5 bases. Germline loops: CDR1 SGHRS, CDR2 YFSETQ. The CDR3 extends over 15 amino acids. Here the CDR3 reads CASTPTSGDGETQYF. The part of the CDR3 DNA that was read is TGCGCCAGCACTCCGACTAGCGGGGATGGGGAGACC.

This clone was detected ten times or more. The read ends 3 residues before the CDR3 terminus; that terminus is restored from the germline J gene. This chain links TRBV11-2 with TRBJ2-5; perhaps TRBD1 as D (6 bases). Germline V gene data show CDR1 as SGHAT and CDR2 as FQNNGV. Trimming cost V 3 bases and J 5 bases, with 10 bases left between them. CDR3 size: 13 residues. CDR3 protein: CASSFTGSETQYF. CDR3 DNA (partial): TGTGCCAGCAGCTTCACAGGGAGCGAGACC.

This clone was recorded many times. The CDR3 is cut off 3 residues early in the read; its end comes from the germline J gene. The J gene is TRBJ2-2, the V gene TRBV10-1; 11 bases agree with TRBD1. The V gene end was trimmed by 3 bases and the J gene end by 6 bases; junction bases not matched to a gene: 6. This CDR3 is built from 16 residues. CDR1 is WNHNN, CDR2 SYGVQD, per germline (reference sequence). The CDR3 sequence: CASSDPGTGGAGELFF. The CDR3 DNA, read in part, is TGCGCCAGCAGTGACCCCGGGACAGGGGGGGCCGGGGAG.

There are a few counts of this clone. The read ends 3 residues before the CDR3 terminus; that terminus is restored from the germline J gene. The V call is TRBV13, the J call TRBJ1-5; D perhaps matches TRBD1 (5 bases). CDR1 is PRHDT, CDR2 FYEKMQ, per germline (reference sequence). CDR3 length: 15 residues. V lost 0 bases and J lost 4, with 10 bases in between. The sequenced CDR3 bases are TGTGCCAGCAGCTTAGGAGGCCCAGGGAATCAGCCC. This codes for CASSLGGPGNQP. The CDR3 as a whole reads CASSLGGPGNQPQHF.

Many counts were recorded for this clone. Read sequence stops 3 residues before the CDR3 end, and the germline J gene provides the missing end. This sequence joins TRBV30 and TRBJ1-2; possibly TRBD1 for D (6 bases). The CDR3 runs 17 residues. In germline, CDR1 is GTSNPN, CDR2 SVGIG (reference sequence). Trimming shortened V by 3 bases and J by 3 bases, and 23 bases separated the two germline ends. The CDR3 bases that were read are TGTGCCTGGAGGTTGCGCTGGGGGCCACAGGGAGACTATGGC. The encoded protein is CAWRLRWGPQGDYG. The CDR3 in full is CAWRLRWGPQGDYGYTF.

This clone has only a few counts. The CDR3 goes on 3 residues after the read ends, and that part is filled in from the germline J gene. This chain uses TRBV30 with TRBJ1-5, with a possible D match to TRBD1 (6 bases). The V gene lost 0 bases and the J gene lost 4 bases, with 10 bases spanning the gap. Germline assignment: CDR1 GTSNPN and CDR2 SVGIG (reference sequence). This CDR3 has 14 amino acids. The CDR3 spells CAWSVMGTNQPQHF. Incomplete CDR3 DNA: TGTGCCTGGAGTGTAATGGGGACAAATCAGCCC.

This clone was seen many times. The CDR3 goes on 3 residues after the read ends, and that part is filled in from the germline J gene. This rearrangement joins TRBV5-1 to TRBJ1-1; D gene uncertain. The CDR3 runs to 14 residues. The germline V and J ends were trimmed by 0 bases and 0 bases, with 6 bases remaining between them. CDR1 and CDR2 (germline): SGHRS, YFSETQ. CDR3 region: CASSLVYLNTEAFF. Incomplete CDR3 DNA: TGCGCCAGCAGCTTGGTATATCTGAACACTGAA.

A note on this clone: The read ends 3 residues shy of where the CDR3 ends; the end is completed using the germline J gene. This sequence joins TRBV6-1 and TRBJ1-5, with TRBD1 identical over 7 bases. The V segment lost 3 bases and the J segment 6 bases; nucleotides outside the gene matches: 5. CDR3 length: 14 residues. Per the germline V gene, CDR1 is MNHNS and CDR2 is SASEGT. The sequenced CDR3 bases are TGTGCCAGCAGTGACCGAGGGGGCGGTCAGCCC. This encodes CASSDRGGGQP. The entire CDR3 protein is CASSDRGGGQPQHF.

A few counts support this clone. Read data end 3 residues before the CDR3 end; the end is taken from the germline J gene. The chain carries TRBV19 and TRBJ1-5, with TRBD1 identical over 11 bases. V shed 9 bases, J shed 7 bases, and the junction held 11 bases outside the gene matches. Germline V gene data show CDR1 as LNHDA and CDR2 as SQIVND (reference sequence). The CDR3 contains 15 residues. CDR3 bases read: TGTGCCAGCGAGTCCCGGGACAGGGGGTACCAGCCC. It translates to CASESRDRGYQP. The whole CDR3 region reads CASESRDRGYQPQHF.

This clone showed up many times. The CDR3 end is not reached by the read, which stops 3 residues before it; the germline J gene fills it in. The chain links TRBV19 to TRBJ2-7; tentatively, D is TRBD1 (7 bases). V was cut by 5 bases and J by 6 bases, with 14 bases left in between. The length of the CDR3 is 13 residues. The germline gives CDR1 LNHDA, CDR2 SQIVND (reference sequence). This CDR3 reads CASSAGGTSEQYF. The part of the CDR3 DNA that was read is TGTGCCAGTAGTGCAGGGGGGACAAGCGAG.

This clone showed up many times. CDR3 loop: CASSFDRGNTEAFF. The CDR3 bases that were read are TGCGCCAGCAGCTTCGACAGGGGGAACACTGAA. The V call is TRBV5-1, the J call TRBJ1-1; 8 bases are a match to TRBD1. The CDR3 end is not reached by the read, which stops 3 residues before it; the germline J gene fills it in. The CDR3 is made up of 14 amino acids. Unmatched junction bases numbered 1, after V lost 2 bases and J lost 1 base. CDR1 SGHRS and CDR2 YFSETQ come from the germline V gene.